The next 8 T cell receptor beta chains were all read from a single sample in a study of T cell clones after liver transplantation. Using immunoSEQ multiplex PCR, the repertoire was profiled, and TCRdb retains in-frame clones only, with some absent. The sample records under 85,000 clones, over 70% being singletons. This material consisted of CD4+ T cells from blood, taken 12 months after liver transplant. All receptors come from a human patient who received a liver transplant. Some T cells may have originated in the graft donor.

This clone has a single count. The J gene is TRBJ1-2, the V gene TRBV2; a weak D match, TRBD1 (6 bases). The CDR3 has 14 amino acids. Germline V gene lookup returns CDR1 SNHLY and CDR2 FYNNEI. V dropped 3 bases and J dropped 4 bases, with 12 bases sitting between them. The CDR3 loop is CASSERGGGYGYTF. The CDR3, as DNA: TGTGCCAGCAGTGAGAGAGGGGGGGGCTATGGCTACACCTTC.

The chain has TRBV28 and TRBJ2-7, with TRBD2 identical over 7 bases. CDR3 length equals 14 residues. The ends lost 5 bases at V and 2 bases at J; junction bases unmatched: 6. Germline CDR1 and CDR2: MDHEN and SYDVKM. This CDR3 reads CASSLLGGTYEQYF. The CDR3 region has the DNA TGTGCCAGCAGTCTCCTGGGAGGGACCTACGAGCAGTACTTC.

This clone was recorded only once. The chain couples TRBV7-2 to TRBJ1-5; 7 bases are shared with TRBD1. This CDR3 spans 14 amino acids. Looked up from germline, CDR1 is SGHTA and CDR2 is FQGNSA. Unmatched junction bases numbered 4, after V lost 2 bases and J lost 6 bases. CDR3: CASSLTTGAQPQHF. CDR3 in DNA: TGTGCCAGCAGCTTAACCACAGGGGCTCAGCCCCAGCATTTT.

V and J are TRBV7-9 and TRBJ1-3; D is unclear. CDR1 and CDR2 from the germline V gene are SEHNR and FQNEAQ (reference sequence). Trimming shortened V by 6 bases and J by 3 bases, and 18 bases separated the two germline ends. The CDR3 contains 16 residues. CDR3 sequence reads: CASSRASPSFGNTIYF. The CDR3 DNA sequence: TGTGCCAGCAGTCGGGCCAGTCCCTCCTTTGGAAACACCATATATTTT.

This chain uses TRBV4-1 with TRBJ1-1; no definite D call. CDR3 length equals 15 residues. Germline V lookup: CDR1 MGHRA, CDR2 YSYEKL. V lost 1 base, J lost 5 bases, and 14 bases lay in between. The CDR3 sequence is CASSQAIALRTEAFF. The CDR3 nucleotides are TGCGCCAGCAGCCAAGCAATCGCGCTGAGGACTGAAGCTTTCTTT.

The CDR3 nucleotides read TGTGCCAGCAGTACCCGACCGGGGGGCGGCAATCAGCCCCAGCATTTT. Protein: CASSTRPGGGNQPQHF. This chain uses TRBV28 with TRBJ1-5; possibly TRBD1 for D (6 bases). V was pared by 5 bases and J by 2 bases, with 16 bases between. Germline-derived CDR1 and CDR2 are MDHEN and SYDVKM. The length of the CDR3 is 16 residues.

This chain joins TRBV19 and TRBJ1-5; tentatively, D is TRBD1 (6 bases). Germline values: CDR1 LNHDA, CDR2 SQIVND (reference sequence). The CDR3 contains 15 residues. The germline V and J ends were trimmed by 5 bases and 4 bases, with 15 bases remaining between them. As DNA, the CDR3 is TGTGCCAGTAGTCTTATAGGGGGAAGGAATCAGCCCCAGCATTTT. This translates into CASSLIGGRNQPQHF. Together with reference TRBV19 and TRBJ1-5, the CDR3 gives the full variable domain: DGGITQSPKYLFRKEGQNVTLSCEQNLNHDAMYWYRQDPGQGLRLIYYSQIVNDFQKGDIAEGYSVSREKKESFPLTVTSAQKNPTAFYLCASSLIGGRNQPQHFGDGTRLSIL.

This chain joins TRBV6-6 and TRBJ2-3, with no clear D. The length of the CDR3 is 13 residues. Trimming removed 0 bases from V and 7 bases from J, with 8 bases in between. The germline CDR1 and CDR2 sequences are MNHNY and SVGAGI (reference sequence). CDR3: CASSYSMRNTQYF. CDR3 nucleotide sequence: TGTGCCAGCAGTTACTCGATGAGGAATACGCAGTATTTT.